These 24 T cell receptor beta chains were sequenced from one sample in a study of tumor-infiltrating lymphocytes in primary liver carcinoma. The tissue used was unsorted bulk material of about 19-33 mg. RNA and DNA were co-extracted from it with the AllPrep DNA/RNA mini kit. The authors made TCR beta cDNA from around 500 ng total RNA with a constant-region primer. Employing slightly modified ARM-PCR, three nested multiplex PCR rounds were run, and these gave rise to the TCR beta libraries. The two initial PCR rounds, approximately 10 cycles each, used TRBV1-TRBV30 forward and C-beta reverse primers. TCRdb reprocessed the multiplex PCR reads with MiXCR, giving one entry per CDR3 protein. The sample consists of 100,000 to 150,000 distinct CDR3 sequences, 60% to 70% of them appearing once. Sequenced input: liver tumor tissue from sampling region 1. The subset denotes: tumor region T1, superior pole. These receptors came from an older woman with primary liver carcinoma and hepatitis B virus infection.

This clonotype was found many times. This rearrangement joins TRBV4-2 to TRBJ2-5; TRBD2 agrees at 8 bases. Trimming at V came to 0 bases and at J to 3 bases, leaving 3 bases not matched to a gene. This CDR3 has 15 residues. Germline V gene data show CDR1 as LGHNA and CDR2 as YNFKEQ. For the CDR3, the DNA is TGTGCCAGCAGCCAAGAGGGAGCGGGAGAAGAGACCCAGTACTTC. Protein: CASSQEGAGEETQYF.

About this clonotype itself: It may be a read error: a sequence one base away is much more abundant. The rearrangement joins TRBV10-1 to TRBJ1-2; D perhaps matches TRBD1 (6 bases). Between the trimmed V and J ends, which lost 4 bases and 13 bases, there was a span of 16 bases. This CDR3 has 12 residues. Germline assignment: CDR1 WNHNN and CDR2 SYGVQD (reference sequence). CDR3 in amino acids: CASSVSDRSPTF. The DNA of the CDR3 is TGCGCCAGCAGTGTGAGTGACAGGTCGCCCACCTTC.

About this clonotype itself: The junction shows a germline mismatch at one end, possibly a read error. The chain is built from TRBV29-1 and TRBJ2-7; the match to TRBD1 covers 11 bases. In germline, CDR1 is SQVTM, CDR2 ANQGSEA. The CDR3 has 13 amino acids. In DNA form, the CDR3 reads TGCAGTACTAGGACAGGGGGCGAATACGAACAGTACTTC. This translates into CSTRTGGEYEQYF.

To note about this clonotype: A much larger clone lies a single base off, so this may be a read error. The J gene is TRBJ2-2, the V gene TRBV6-2 or TRBV6-3; a weak D match, TRBD1 (6 bases). The V end was cut by 6 bases, the J end by 1 base, with 15 bases between. CDR3 length: 16 residues. CDR1 is MNHEY, CDR2 SVGEGT, per germline. CDR3 residues: CASSCATGLNTGELFF. CDR3 DNA sequence: TGTGCCAGCAGCTGCGCAACAGGGCTGAACACCGGGGAGCTGTTTTTT.

As for this clonotype: A much more abundant neighbour one base away suggests this may be a read error. The chain combines TRBV10-2 with TRBJ2-1; D unresolved. In germline, CDR1 is WSHSY, CDR2 SAAADI. V shed 10 bases and J shed 1 base, with 5 bases lying between them. The CDR3 length is 11 residues. The CDR3 sequence is CATGSYNEQFF. The CDR3 DNA is TGCGCCACCGGGTCCTACAATGAGCAGTTCTTC.

To note about this clonotype: Since a much larger clone is just one base distant, this may be a read error. The V and J genes are TRBV6-1 and TRBJ1-2; D gene ambiguous. The CDR3 covers 14 residues. CDR1 and CDR2 from the germline V gene are MNHNS and SASEGT. The CDR3 bases are TGTGCCAGAAGTGGACGGGCCGCCTACTATGGCTACACCTTC. Its translation: CARSGRAAYYGYTF.

The chain couples TRBV15 to TRBJ1-5; D not resolved. V was pared by 1 base and J by 2 bases, with 15 bases between. From germline, CDR1 is LNHNV and CDR2 YYDKDF (reference sequence). CDR3 size: 17 residues. The CDR3 region is CATSRGSGFGGNQPQHF. For the CDR3, the DNA is TGTGCCACCAGCAGAGGTTCGGGTTTTGGGGGCAATCAGCCCCAGCATTTT.

This clonotype was recorded at least ten times. V gene TRBV5-4 combines with J gene TRBJ1-2; D call uncertain. Germline V CDR1 and CDR2: SGHNT, YYREEE (reference sequence). The CDR3 covers 15 residues. With 4 bases removed from V and 2 bases from J, the gap between germline ends came to 15 bases. The CDR3 bases are TGTGCCAGCAGCACCGACTTCGGCGGCAACTATGGCTACACCTTC. Translating it yields CASSTDFGGNYGYTF.

Concerning this clonotype itself: A read error is possible here, since a much larger clone lies one base away. The CDR3 DNA sequence: TGTGCCAGCAGTCCCGGGACCATGTATGGCTGCACCTTC. Protein product: CASSPGTMYGCTF. The chain couples TRBV12-3 or TRBV12-4 to TRBJ1-2; D might be TRBD1 (5 bases). The CDR3 has 13 residues.

The rearrangement links TRBV10-2 to TRBJ2-1, with D possibly TRBD2 on 5 matching bases. Germline CDR1 WSHSY, CDR2 SAAADI. The CDR3 totals 14 residues. Trimming stripped 7 bases from V and 5 bases from J, with 15 bases between. The CDR3 nucleotides read TGCGCCAGCAAAGCACTAGTGGAAAACAATGAGCAGTTCTTC. Translation gives CASKALVENNEQFF.

This clonotype showed up just once. A read error is possible here, since a much larger clone lies one base away. The gene calls are TRBV29-1 and TRBJ2-3; D is uncertain. Looked up from germline, CDR1 is SQVTM and CDR2 is ANQGSEA. The CDR3 spans 10 residues. CDR3 in amino acids: CNVVVYTQYF. CDR3 DNA: TGCAACGTTGTGGTTTATACGCAGTATTTT.

With respect to this clonotype: A read error is possible here, since a much larger clone lies one base away. The chain employs TRBV6-1 and TRBJ2-3; no firm D call. There are 15 residues in the CDR3. Per germline, CDR1 MNHNS and CDR2 SASEGT. The CDR3 sequence is CACSEGQPQVDTQYF. The CDR3, as DNA: TGTGCCTGCAGTGAAGGGCAGCCCCAGGTTGATACGCAGTATTTT.

The gene calls are TRBV5-4 and TRBJ2-4, with 7 bases identical to TRBD2. Looked up from germline, CDR1 is SGHNT and CDR2 is YYREEE (reference sequence). The ends lost 3 bases at V and 13 bases at J; junction bases unmatched: 16. The CDR3 totals 15 residues. The CDR3 reads CASSYAGDNKNNQYF. CDR3 bases: TGTGCCAGCAGCTATGCGGGAGACAACAAAAACAACCAGTACTTC.

At least ten counts were recorded for this clonotype. The V and J genes are TRBV11-2 and TRBJ2-5, with 9 bases identical to TRBD1. Per germline, CDR1 SGHAT and CDR2 FQNNGV. CDR3 length: 18 residues. Trimming at V came to 2 bases and at J to 5 bases, leaving 15 bases not matched to a gene. The CDR3 DNA reads as TGTGCCAGCAGCTTAACCCCGACAGGGGGGGAAGAGGTGGAGACCCAGTACTTC. It codes for CASSLTPTGGEEVETQYF.

Turning to this clonotype: This could be a read error, since a much larger clone is one nucleotide away. The chain couples TRBV29-1 to TRBJ1-1; 9 bases are a match to TRBD1. The ends lost 0 bases at V and 11 bases at J; junction bases unmatched: 10. The CDR3 has 14 residues. Per germline, CDR1 SQVTM and CDR2 ANQGSEA. CDR3 loop: CSVEERGQGIMAFF. For the CDR3, the DNA is TGCAGCGTTGAAGAGAGGGGACAGGGTATCATGGCTTTCTTT.

For this clonotype: This may be a read error, as it is one base from a much larger clone. The V and J genes are TRBV6-1 and TRBJ1-6; possibly TRBD1 for D (5 bases). CDR3 length: 13 residues. Germline loops: CDR1 MNHNS, CDR2 SASEGT. The V and J ends lost 6 bases and 11 bases respectively, with 14 bases between them. CDR3 protein: CASRDTWNPPLHF. The CDR3 DNA sequence: TGTGCCAGCAGGGACACCTGGAATCCACCCCTCCACTTT.

With respect to this clonotype: At one of its ends the junction is not consistent with the germline gene, which may arise from a read error. The J gene is TRBJ2-7, the V gene TRBV28; D assignment may be TRBD1 or TRBD2 (5 bases each). Germline-derived CDR1 and CDR2 are MDHEN and SYDVKM. The CDR3 totals 15 residues. CDR3: CASSLPGTAPYDQYF. The CDR3 bases are TGTGCCAGCAGTCTCCCGGGGACGGCGCCCTACGACCAGTACTTC.

The rearrangement links TRBV10-2 to TRBJ2-7, with 7 bases aligning to TRBD2. This CDR3 has 14 residues. J was trimmed by 3 bases and V by 1 base; bases with no gene match: 3. From germline, CDR1 is WSHSY and CDR2 SAAADI. CDR3 amino acids: CASSEYCGSYEQYF. As DNA, the CDR3 is TGCGCCAGCAGTGAGTACTGCGGGAGCTACGAGCAGTACTTC.

With regard to this clonotype: Germline and junction disagree at one end, which may indicate a read error. This rearrangement joins TRBV14 to TRBJ1-3, with TRBD1 as a possible D gene (5 bases). This CDR3 is 20 amino acids long. Germline V gene data show CDR1 as SGHDN and CDR2 as FVKESK. Here the CDR3 DNA reads TGTGCCATCAGCCCCACCTTTGGGGGATCGAGGGACGTCTCTGGAAACACCATATATTTT. Its translation: CAISPTFGGSRDVSGNTIYF.

This clonotype was observed many times. The chain links TRBV12-3 or TRBV12-4 to TRBJ2-1; no definite D call. The CDR3 loop spans 16 amino acids. V lost 5 bases and J lost 0, with 14 bases in between. CDR3 sequence: CASSRARRSSYNEQFF. CDR3 nucleotide sequence: TGTGCCAGCAGTCGAGCCCGGCGGAGCTCCTACAATGAGCAGTTCTTC.

As for this clonotype: It may be a read error: a sequence one base away is much more abundant. V gene TRBV6-5 combines with J gene TRBJ2-5; 7 bases align to TRBD1. V dropped 10 bases and J dropped 4; count of bases not matched to a gene: 9. This CDR3 has 13 amino acids. CDR1 and CDR2 from the germline V gene are MNHEY and SVGAGI. The CDR3, as DNA: TGTGCCACCACGGACAGGCCTGGAGAGACCCAGTACTTC. It yields the protein CATTDRPGETQYF.

The V call is TRBV12-3 or TRBV12-4, the J call TRBJ1-5, with D possibly matching TRBD1 (5 bases). The CDR3 covers 13 residues. The CDR3 loop reads CNSSPMGRQPQHF. Here the CDR3 DNA reads TGTAACAGCAGTCCCATGGGACGGCAGCCCCAGCATTTT.

To note about this clonotype: It may be a read error: a sequence one base away is much more abundant. This chain links TRBV29-1 with TRBJ2-5, with D unclear. The germline gives CDR1 SQVTM, CDR2 ANQGSEA. V shed 4 bases and J shed 7 bases, with 16 bases lying between them. This CDR3 is built from 13 residues. The CDR3 nucleotides read TGCAGCGTTGGATTGGGGTCATTAGGGACCCAGTACTTC. Protein product: CSVGLGSLGTQYF.

The rearrangement uses TRBV12-3 or TRBV12-4 and TRBJ1-3; D perhaps matches TRBD1 (6 bases). The CDR3 totals 14 residues. The CDR3 bases are TGTACCGCCATACAGGGTGCCTCTGGAAACACCATATATTTT. It translates to CTAIQGASGNTIYF.